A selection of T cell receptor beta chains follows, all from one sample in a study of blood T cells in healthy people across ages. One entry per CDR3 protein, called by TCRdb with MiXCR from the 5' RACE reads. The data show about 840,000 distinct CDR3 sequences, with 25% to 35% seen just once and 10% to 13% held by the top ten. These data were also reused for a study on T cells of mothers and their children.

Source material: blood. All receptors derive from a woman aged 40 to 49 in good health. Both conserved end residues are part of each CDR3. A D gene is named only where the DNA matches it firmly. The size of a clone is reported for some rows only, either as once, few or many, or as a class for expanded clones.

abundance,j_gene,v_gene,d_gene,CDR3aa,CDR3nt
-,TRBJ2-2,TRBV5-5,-,CASSHAPGSGNTGELFF,TGTGCCAGCAGCCACGCCCCCGGTTCAGGGAACACCGGGGAGCTGTTTTTT
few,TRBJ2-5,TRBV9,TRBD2,CASSVAGGAMFRETQYF,TGTGCCAGCAGCGTAGCGGGAGGGGCCATGTTCCGCGAGACCCAGTACTTC
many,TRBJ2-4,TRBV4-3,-,CASSQERASIAKNIQYF,TGCGCCAGCAGCCAAGAGAGGGCCTCGATAGCCAAAAACATTCAGTACTTC
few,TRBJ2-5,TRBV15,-,CATSRAMSGGPNEQYF,TGTGCCACCAGCAGGGCTATGTCGGGGGGCCCCAATGAGCAGTACTTC
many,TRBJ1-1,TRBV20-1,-,CSARDRAGVKTEAFF,TGCAGTGCTAGAGATAGGGCAGGGGTAAAGACTGAAGCTTTCTTT
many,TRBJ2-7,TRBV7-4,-,CASSLSSLEQYF,TGTGCCAGCAGCCTTAGTAGTCTCGAGCAGTACTTC
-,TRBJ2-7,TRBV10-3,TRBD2,CAIGERASGGAVYEQYF,TGTGCCATCGGTGAGCGGGCTAGCGGGGGGGCGGTCTACGAGCAGTACTTC
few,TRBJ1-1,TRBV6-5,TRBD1,CASSYSQGGGTEAFF,TGTGCCAGCAGTTACTCGCAGGGGGGAGGGACTGAAGCTTTCTTT
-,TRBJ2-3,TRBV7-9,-,CASLPSSTNTQYF,TGTGCCAGTCTACCTTCTAGCACAAATACGCAGTATTTT
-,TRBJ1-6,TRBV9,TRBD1,CASSVGTGWPYNSPLHF,TGTGCCAGCAGCGTAGGGACAGGGTGGCCCTATAATTCACCCCTCCACTTT
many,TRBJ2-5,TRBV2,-,CASSSDSQETQYF,TGTGCCAGCAGTTCCGACAGCCAAGAGACCCAGTACTTC
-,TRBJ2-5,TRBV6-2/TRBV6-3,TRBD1,CVSSYRGTGDWETQYF,TGTGTCAGCAGTTACCGAGGGACAGGGGATTGGGAGACCCAGTACTTC
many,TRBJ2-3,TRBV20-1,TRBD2,CSVPAGGITDTQYF,TGCAGTGTCCCAGCGGGGGGCATCACAGATACGCAGTATTTT
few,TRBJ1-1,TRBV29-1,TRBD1,CSVRQGADTEAFF,TGCAGCGTGAGACAGGGGGCCGACACTGAAGCTTTCTTT
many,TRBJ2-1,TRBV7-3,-,CASSFNNNEQFF,TGTGCCAGCAGCTTTAATAACAATGAGCAGTTCTTC
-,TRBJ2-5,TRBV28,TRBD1,CASSSPGQGTGETQYF,TGTGCCAGCAGTTCCCCGGGACAGGGGACGGGAGAGACCCAGTACTTC
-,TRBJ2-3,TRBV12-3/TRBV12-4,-,CASRTGRKQRDAQYF,TGTGCCAGCAGAACCGGCAGGAAGCAGAGAGATGCGCAATATTTT
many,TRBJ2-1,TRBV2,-,CASSERAMPYNEQFF,TGTGCCAGCAGTGAGAGGGCCATGCCCTACAATGAGCAGTTCTTC
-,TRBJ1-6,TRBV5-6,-,CASSLIHRPDSPLHF,TGTGCCAGCAGCTTGATTCACAGGCCTGATTCACCCCTCCACTTT
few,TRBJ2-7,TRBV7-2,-,CASRRGGGYEQYF,TGTGCCAGCAGGAGGGGGGGTGGGTACGAGCAGTACTTC
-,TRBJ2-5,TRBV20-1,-,CSARDRVGRAQETQYF,TGCAGTGCTAGAGATCGAGTCGGACGGGCTCAAGAGACCCAGTACTTC
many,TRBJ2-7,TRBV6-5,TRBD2,CASSDGGGTSYEQYF,TGTGCCAGCAGTGATGGCGGGGGGACCTCCTACGAGCAGTACTTC
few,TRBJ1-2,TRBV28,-,CASSSLAGTNYGYTF,TGTGCCAGCAGTTCTCTTGCGGGGACAAACTATGGCTACACCTTC
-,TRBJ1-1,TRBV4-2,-,CASSQEIPGAEAFF,TGTGCCAGCAGCCAAGAAATCCCGGGGGCTGAAGCTTTCTTT
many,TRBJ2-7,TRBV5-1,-,CASSPGRRDIDYEQYF,TGCGCCAGCAGCCCGGGGAGGCGGGACATTGACTACGAGCAGTACTTC
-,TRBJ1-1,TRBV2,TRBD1,CASTEGAVENTEAFF,TGTGCCAGCACCGAGGGGGCTGTGGAGAACACTGAAGCTTTCTTT
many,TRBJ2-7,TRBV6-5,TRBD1,CASSSLGTGDIGEQYF,TGTGCCAGCAGTTCCCTCGGGACAGGGGATATCGGCGAGCAGTACTTC
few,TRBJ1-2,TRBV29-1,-,CSVQTDPNYGYTF,TGCAGCGTTCAGACAGATCCGAACTATGGCTACACCTTC
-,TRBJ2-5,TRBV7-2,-,CASSFGPPQETQYF,TGTGCCAGCAGCTTCGGACCCCCCCAAGAGACCCAGTACTTC
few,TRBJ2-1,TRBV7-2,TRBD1,CASSQTGGKYNEQFF,TGTGCCAGCAGCCAGACAGGGGGGAAATACAATGAGCAGTTCTTC
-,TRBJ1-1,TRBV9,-,CASSDRVDTEAFF,TGTGCCAGCAGCGATAGGGTCGACACTGAAGCTTTCTTT
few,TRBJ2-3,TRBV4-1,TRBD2,CASSQLDLAGGRWVLADTQYF,TGCGCCAGCAGCCAACTGGACCTAGCGGGGGGCCGGTGGGTTCTCGCAGATACGCAGTATTTT
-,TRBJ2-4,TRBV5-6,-,CASSDRTTLNIQYF,TGTGCCAGCAGCGACCGGACCACTCTAAACATTCAGTACTTC
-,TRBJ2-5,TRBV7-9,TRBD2,CASSFSGLAGGETQYF,TGTGCCAGCAGCTTCTCGGGACTAGCGGGGGGAGAGACCCAGTACTTC
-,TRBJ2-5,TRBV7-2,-,CASSLAIGEETQYF,TGTGCCAGCAGCTTGGCTATTGGGGAAGAGACCCAGTACTTC
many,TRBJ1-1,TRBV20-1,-,CSARVVGRTEAFF,TGCAGTGCTAGAGTCGTAGGTCGCACTGAAGCTTTCTTT
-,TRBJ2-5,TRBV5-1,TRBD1,CASSFHRDSPYGETQYF,TGCGCCAGCAGCTTCCACCGGGACAGCCCATATGGGGAGACCCAGTACTTC
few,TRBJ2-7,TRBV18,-,CASPLQGNYEQYF,TGTGCCAGCCCACTCCAGGGGAACTACGAGCAGTACTTC
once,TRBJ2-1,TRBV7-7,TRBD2,CASSLGGGAHNERFF,TGTGCTAGCAGCTTAGGCGGGGGGGCCCATAATGAGCGGTTCTTC
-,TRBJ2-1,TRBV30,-,CAWSDYQEQFF,TGTGCCTGGAGTGATTATCAGGAGCAGTTCTTC
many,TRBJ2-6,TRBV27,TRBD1,CASSTRQGWASSGANVLTF,TGTGCCAGCAGTACCAGACAGGGTTGGGCGAGCTCTGGGGCCAACGTCCTGACTTTC
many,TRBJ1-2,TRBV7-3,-,CASSLDPSYGYTF,TGTGCCAGCAGCTTGGACCCGTCCTATGGCTACACCTTC